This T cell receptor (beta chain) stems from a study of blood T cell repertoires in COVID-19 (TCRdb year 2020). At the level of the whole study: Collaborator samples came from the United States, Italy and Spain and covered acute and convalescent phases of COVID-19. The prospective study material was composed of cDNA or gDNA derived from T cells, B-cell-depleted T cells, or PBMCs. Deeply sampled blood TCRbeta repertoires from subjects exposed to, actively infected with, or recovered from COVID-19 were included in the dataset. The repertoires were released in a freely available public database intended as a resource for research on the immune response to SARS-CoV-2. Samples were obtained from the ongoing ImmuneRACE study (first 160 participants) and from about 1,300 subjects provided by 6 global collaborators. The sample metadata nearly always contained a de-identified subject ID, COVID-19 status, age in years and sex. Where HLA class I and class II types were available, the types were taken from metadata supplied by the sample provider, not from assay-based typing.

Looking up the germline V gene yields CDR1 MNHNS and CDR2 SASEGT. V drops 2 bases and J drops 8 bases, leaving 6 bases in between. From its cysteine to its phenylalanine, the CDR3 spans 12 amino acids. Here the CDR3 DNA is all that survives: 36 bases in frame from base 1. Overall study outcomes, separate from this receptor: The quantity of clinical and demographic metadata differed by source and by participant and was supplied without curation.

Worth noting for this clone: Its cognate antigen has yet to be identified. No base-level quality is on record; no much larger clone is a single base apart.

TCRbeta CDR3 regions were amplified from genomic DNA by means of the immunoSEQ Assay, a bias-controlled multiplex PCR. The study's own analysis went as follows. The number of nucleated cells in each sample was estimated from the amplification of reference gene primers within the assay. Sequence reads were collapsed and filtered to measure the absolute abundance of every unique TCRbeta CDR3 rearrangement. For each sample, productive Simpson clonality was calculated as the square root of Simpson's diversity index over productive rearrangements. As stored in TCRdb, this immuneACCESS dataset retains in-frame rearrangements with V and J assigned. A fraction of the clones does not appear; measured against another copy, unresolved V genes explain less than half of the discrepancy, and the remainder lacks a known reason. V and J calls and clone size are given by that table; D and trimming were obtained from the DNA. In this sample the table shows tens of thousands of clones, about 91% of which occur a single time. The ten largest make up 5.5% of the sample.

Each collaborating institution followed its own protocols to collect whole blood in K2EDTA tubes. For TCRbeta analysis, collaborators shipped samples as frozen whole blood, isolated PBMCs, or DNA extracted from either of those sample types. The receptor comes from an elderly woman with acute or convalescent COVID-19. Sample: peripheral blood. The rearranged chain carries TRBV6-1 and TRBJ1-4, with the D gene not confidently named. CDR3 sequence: CASSETWEKLFF. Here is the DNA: TGTGCCAGCAGTGAAACTTGGGAAAAACTGTTTTTT.